These 22 T cell receptor beta chains came from one sample sequenced in a study of blood T cell repertoires in COVID-19. The repertoire was sequenced with immunoSEQ multiplex PCR; TCRdb's copy has only in-frame clones and lacks some. The table records about 240,000 clones, roughly 80% of them present only once. Sequencing was carried out using peripheral blood. All receptors derive from a woman younger than 30 with acute or convalescent COVID-19.

This clone occurred once. The chain couples TRBV28 to TRBJ2-1; TRBD2 is a possible D gene (7 bases). Germline CDR1 and CDR2: MDHEN and SYDVKM. V lost 5 bases and J 10 bases, leaving 27 bases between the germline ends. The CDR3 totals 17 residues. The CDR3 loop reads CASSPERGVSGSGEQFF. In DNA form, the CDR3 reads TGTGCCAGCAGTCCCGAGAGGGGGGTTAGCGGGTCAGGGGAGCAGTTCTTC. The full variable domain, in which reference TRBV28 and TRBJ2-1 provide the parts outside the CDR3, is DVKVTQSSRYLVKRTGEKVFLECVQDMDHENMFWYRQDPGLGLRLIYFSYDVKMKEKGDIPEGYSVSREKKERFSLILESASTNQTSMYLCASSPERGVSGSGEQFFGPGTRLTVL.

The chain has TRBV24-1 and TRBJ1-1; D is ambiguous. The length of the CDR3 is 13 residues. The germline gives CDR1 KGHDR, CDR2 SFDVKD. With 5 bases removed from V and 3 bases from J, the gap between germline ends came to 9 bases. The CDR3 DNA sequence: TGTGCCACCAGTGCCCCGGGGTACACTGAAGCTTTCTTT. Its protein is CATSAPGYTEAFF.

The V call is TRBV19, the J call TRBJ1-3, with 7 bases aligning to TRBD1. CDR1 and CDR2 from the germline V gene are LNHDA and SQIVND (reference sequence). V lost 4 bases, J lost 0 bases, and 3 bases stayed unmatched. This CDR3 is 15 amino acids long. The CDR3 reads CASSTRTGSGNTIYF. CDR3 coding DNA: TGTGCCAGTAGTACCCGGACAGGCTCTGGAAACACCATATATTTT.

The V call is TRBV7-2, the J call TRBJ2-3, with TRBD2 identical over 8 bases. Germline V gene data show CDR1 as SGHTA and CDR2 as FQGNSA. Trimming took 1 base from V and 0 from J; bases not matched to a gene: 6. The CDR3 covers 17 residues. The CDR3 DNA sequence: TGTGCCAGCAGCTTAGATGGAGCGGGAGATAGCACAGATACGCAGTATTTT. Translated: CASSLDGAGDSTDTQYF.

The rearrangement joins TRBV2 to TRBJ2-7, with D tentatively TRBD2 (6 bases). The CDR3 sequence is 12 residues long. The V gene's germline CDR1 is SNHLY and CDR2 FYNNEI. V was clipped by 4 bases and J by 4 bases, with 8 bases between them. CDR3 bases: TGTGCCAGCAGTGGGGGGGTTTACGAGCAGTACTTC. Translating it yields CASSGGVYEQYF.

The V and J genes are TRBV9 and TRBJ2-1; possibly TRBD2 for D (5 bases). In germline, CDR1 is SGDLS, CDR2 YYNGEE. V was pared by 4 bases and J by 10 bases, with 9 bases between. This CDR3 is built from 11 residues. CDR3 in amino acids: CASSLTGEQFF. CDR3 DNA sequence: TGTGCCAGCAGCCTTACGGGGGAGCAGTTCTTC.

The gene calls are TRBV7-8 and TRBJ2-5, with TRBD2 identical over 15 bases. This CDR3 has 18 residues. Germline CDR1 SGHVS, CDR2 FQNEAQ. V trimming: 5 bases; J trimming: 5 bases; junction bases outside the gene matches: 12. CDR3 loop: CASSPRTSGRAFGETQYF. The DNA of the CDR3 is TGTGCCAGCAGCCCTCGGACTAGCGGGAGGGCCTTTGGCGAGACCCAGTACTTC.

This chain links TRBV9 with TRBJ2-7, with a weak D call TRBD2 (6 bases). Trimming took off 0 bases at V and 6 bases at J, with 10 bases between the two ends. The CDR3 contains 13 residues. Germline lookup yields CDR1 SGDLS and CDR2 YYNGEE. The CDR3 sequence: CASSVAGVGEQYF. The CDR3 region has the DNA TGTGCCAGCAGCGTAGCGGGAGTGGGCGAGCAGTACTTC. The variable domain in full, with the rest retrieved from reference TRBV9 and TRBJ2-7, is DSGVTQTPKHLITATGQRVTLRCSPRSGDLSVYWYQQSLDQGLQFLIQYYNGEERAKGNILERFSAQQFPDLHSELNLSSLELGDSALYFCASSVAGVGEQYFGPGTRLTVT.

The rearrangement uses TRBV7-3 and TRBJ2-2, with TRBD2 matching 7 bases. Germline-derived CDR1 and CDR2 are SGHTA and FQGTGA. The CDR3 has 17 amino acids. After removal of 2 bases from V and 3 bases from J, the junction contained 9 bases not matched to a gene. CDR3 in amino acids: CASSLSVLADDTGELFF. DNA for the CDR3: TGTGCCAGCAGCTTATCTGTCCTAGCGGATGACACCGGGGAGCTGTTTTTT.

The rearrangement uses TRBV24-1 and TRBJ1-1; 8 bases are a match to TRBD1. Germline CDR1 KGHDR, CDR2 SFDVKD. Germline trimming cut 0 bases from V and 11 bases from J; bases unmatched to any gene: 4. The CDR3 contains 13 residues. CDR3 bases: TGTGCCACCAGTGATTTGCGGACAGGGCAGGCTTTCTTT. It translates to CATSDLRTGQAFF.

This chain joins TRBV28 and TRBJ1-2, with 12 bases aligning to TRBD1. The CDR3 extends over 15 amino acids. J lost 5 bases, V lost 10 bases, and 11 bases had no gene match. Germline CDR1 and CDR2: MDHEN and SYDVKM. In nucleotides, the CDR3 is TGTGCCACCCTCTGGCCGGGACAGGGGGCGTATGGCTACACCTTC. Translating it yields CATLWPGQGAYGYTF.

This sequence joins TRBV6-6 and TRBJ2-3, with D possibly TRBD1 on 5 matching bases. This CDR3 region has 12 residues. Germline-derived CDR1 and CDR2 are MNHNY and SVGAGI (reference sequence). V was pared by 8 bases and J by 0 bases, with 6 bases between. The CDR3 spells CASSGSTDTQYF. In DNA, the CDR3 is TGTGCCAGCTCAGGGAGCACAGATACGCAGTATTTT.

The chain employs TRBV7-6 and TRBJ2-2; perhaps TRBD2 as D (6 bases). V shed 4 bases and J shed 4 bases, with 13 bases lying between them. Germline CDR1 SGHVS, CDR2 FNYEAQ. The CDR3 spans 15 residues. This CDR3 reads CASSSEGLSTGELFF. The CDR3 DNA reads TGTGCCAGCAGCTCAGAGGGACTGTCCACCGGGGAGCTGTTTTTT.

This clone came up once. The chain links TRBV18 to TRBJ1-4, with 8 bases identical to TRBD1. Trimming took 3 bases from V and 8 from J; bases not matched to a gene: 11. The CDR3 is 16 residues long. CDR1 and CDR2 (germline): KGHSH, LQKENI. Here the CDR3 DNA reads TGTGCCAGCTCACCCCAGGGGGCGACCTCGGCGGAAAAACTGTTTTTT. This sequence encodes CASSPQGATSAEKLFF.

The chain combines TRBV18 with TRBJ1-5; D call uncertain. Germline V lookup: CDR1 KGHSH, CDR2 LQKENI. Between the trimmed V and J ends, which lost 1 base and 5 bases, there was a span of 18 bases. The CDR3 extends over 17 amino acids. In DNA, the CDR3 is TGTGCCAGCTCACCACGTGTAGCGGATCCCTCGGATCAGCCCCAGCATTTT. It yields the protein CASSPRVADPSDQPQHF. The variable domain in full, completed from reference TRBV18 and TRBJ1-5, reads NAGVMQNPRHLVRRRGQEARLRCSPMKGHSHVYWYRQLPEEGLKFMVYLQKENIIDESGMPKERFSAEFPKEGPSILRIQQVVRGDSAAYFCASSPRVADPSDQPQHFGDGTRLSIL.

V gene TRBV6-5 combines with J gene TRBJ1-5, with a tentative D call TRBD1 (5 bases). The germline CDR1 and CDR2 sequences are MNHEY and SVGAGI. The CDR3 contains 14 residues. V gave up 8 bases and J gave up 4 bases, with 15 bases separating them. CDR3 nucleotides: TGTGCCAGCTCATCCGGGGGACGGAATCAGCCCCAGCATTTT. Translation gives CASSSGGRNQPQHF.

The chain links TRBV3-1 (or the pseudogene TRBV3-2) to TRBJ2-7; D perhaps matches TRBD2 (6 bases). The V end lost 2 bases, the J end lost 5 bases, and 10 bases lay between the germline ends. The CDR3 has 13 residues. Germline V gene lookup returns CDR1 LGHDT and CDR2 YNNKEL (reference sequence). The CDR3 DNA sequence: TGTGCCAGCAGCCAATGGACTACCCACGAGCAGTACTTC. It yields the protein CASSQWTTHEQYF.

V usage is TRBV29-1 and J usage is TRBJ2-3; 11 nucleotides agree with TRBD2. There are 18 residues in the CDR3. Trimming cost V 1 base and J 6 bases; bases outside gene matches: 15. CDR1 and CDR2 from the germline V gene are SQVTM and ANQGSEA. The chain's CDR3 is CSVEGLLGLAGGADTQYF. CDR3 bases: TGCAGCGTTGAAGGCCTCTTGGGTCTAGCGGGAGGAGCTGATACGCAGTATTTT.

The chain carries TRBV18 and TRBJ1-2; TRBD1 matches at 8 bases. The germline V gene has CDR1 KGHSH and CDR2 LQKENI. The CDR3 extends over 16 amino acids. V trimming: 3 bases; J trimming: 1 base; junction bases outside the gene matches: 7. CDR3 loop: CASSPLDRGGNYGYTF. The CDR3 DNA is TGTGCCAGCTCACCCCTCGACAGGGGAGGTAACTATGGCTACACCTTC.

V gene TRBV28 combines with J gene TRBJ1-2; D may be TRBD1 (5 bases). The CDR3 length is 14 residues. Trimming took off 2 bases at V and 4 bases at J, with 11 bases between the two ends. Germline V gene data show CDR1 as MDHEN and CDR2 as SYDVKM. The CDR3 DNA sequence: TGTGCCAGCAGTTTACTGCAGGGAATCTATGGCTACACCTTC. This translates into CASSLLQGIYGYTF.

V usage is TRBV7-3 and J usage is TRBJ1-5; D perhaps matches TRBD1 (6 bases). Germline V gives CDR1 SGHTA, CDR2 FQGTGA. This CDR3 comprises 13 residues. V was clipped by 5 bases and J by 4 bases, with 9 bases between them. The CDR3 is CASSPDRNQPQHF. In DNA, the CDR3 is TGTGCCAGCAGCCCCGACAGGAATCAGCCCCAGCATTTT.

In its sample, this clone was seen a few times. In DNA, the CDR3 is TGTGCCAGCAGCTCAGGGGGGTTGAGCACCGGGGAGCTGTTTTTT. Its protein is CASSSGGLSTGELFF. V and J are TRBV5-4 and TRBJ2-2; D is possibly TRBD1 (7 bases). V was pared by 3 bases and J by 4 bases, with 13 bases between. This CDR3 comprises 15 residues. Germline loops: CDR1 SGHNT, CDR2 YYREEE (reference sequence).